This TCR beta chain was profiled in a study of blood T cell repertoires in COVID-19. The germline V gene has CDR1 MDHEN and CDR2 SYDVKM. V trimming: 5 bases; J trimming: 6 bases; junction bases outside the gene matches: 3. The CDR3 consists of 13 residues. Per the study methods: Estimates of nucleated cell counts were drawn from the amplification of reference gene primers. Only in-frame clones appear in the TCRdb table, and some are missing; sequencing was by immunoSEQ multiplex PCR. Clonal size and the V and J genes are those of that table, whereas D and trimming came from the DNA. This sample has nearly 300,000 clones, with approximately 90% found just once.

The sequenced sample consisted of peripheral blood. The TCR originated in a woman under 40 who had recovered from COVID-19. The chain combines TRBV28 with TRBJ1-5; 8 positions match TRBD1. The CDR3 sequence is CASSGTGRQPQHF. The CDR3 coding sequence is TGTGCCAGCAGTGGGACAGGTCGTCAGCCCCAGCATTTT. Looking up the rest from reference TRBV28 and TRBJ1-5 gives the full variable domain: DVKVTQSSRYLVKRTGEKVFLECVQDMDHENMFWYRQDPGLGLRLIYFSYDVKMKEKGDIPEGYSVSREKKERFSLILESASTNQTSMYLCASSGTGRQPQHFGDGTRLSIL.